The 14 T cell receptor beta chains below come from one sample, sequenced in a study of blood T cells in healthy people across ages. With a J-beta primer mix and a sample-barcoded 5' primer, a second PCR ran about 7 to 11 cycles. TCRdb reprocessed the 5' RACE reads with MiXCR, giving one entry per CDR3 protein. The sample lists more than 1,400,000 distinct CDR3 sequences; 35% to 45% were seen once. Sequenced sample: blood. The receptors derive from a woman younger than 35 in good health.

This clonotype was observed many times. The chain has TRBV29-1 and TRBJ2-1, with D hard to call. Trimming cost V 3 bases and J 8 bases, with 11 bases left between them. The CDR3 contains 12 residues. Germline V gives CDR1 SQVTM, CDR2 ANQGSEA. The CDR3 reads CSVEGSGYEQFF. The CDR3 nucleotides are TGCAGCGTTGAGGGGTCCGGGTATGAGCAGTTCTTC.

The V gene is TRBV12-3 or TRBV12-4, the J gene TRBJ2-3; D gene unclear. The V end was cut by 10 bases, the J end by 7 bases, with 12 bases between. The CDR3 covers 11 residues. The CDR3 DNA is TGTGCCACCATACAAGCGTATACGCAGTATTTT. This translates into CATIQAYTQYF.

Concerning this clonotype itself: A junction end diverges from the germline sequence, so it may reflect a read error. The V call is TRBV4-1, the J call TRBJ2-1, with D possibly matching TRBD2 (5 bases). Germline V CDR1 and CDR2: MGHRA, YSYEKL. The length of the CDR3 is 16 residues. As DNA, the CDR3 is TGCGCCAACAGCCAAGACGGTAGAGGAGGTTACAATGAGCAGTTCTTC. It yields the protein CANSQDGRGGYNEQFF.

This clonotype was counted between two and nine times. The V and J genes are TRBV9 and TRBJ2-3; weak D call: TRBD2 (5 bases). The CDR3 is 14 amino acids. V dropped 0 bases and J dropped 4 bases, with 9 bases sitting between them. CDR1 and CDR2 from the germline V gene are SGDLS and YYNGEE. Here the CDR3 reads CASSVGLAPDTQYF. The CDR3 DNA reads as TGTGCCAGCAGCGTAGGGCTAGCTCCAGATACGCAGTATTTT.

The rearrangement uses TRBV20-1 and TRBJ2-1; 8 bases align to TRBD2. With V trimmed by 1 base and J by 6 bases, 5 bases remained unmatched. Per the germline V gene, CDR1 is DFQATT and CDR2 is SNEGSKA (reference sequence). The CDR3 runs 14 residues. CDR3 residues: CSARVAGGRNEQFF. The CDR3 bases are TGCAGTGCTAGAGTCGCGGGAGGCCGCAATGAGCAGTTCTTC.

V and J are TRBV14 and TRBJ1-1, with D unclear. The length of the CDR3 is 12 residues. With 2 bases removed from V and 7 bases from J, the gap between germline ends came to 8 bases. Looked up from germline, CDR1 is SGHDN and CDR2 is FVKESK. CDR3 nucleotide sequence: TGTGCCAGCAGCCAAACGGGGATTGAAGCTTTCTTT. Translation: CASSQTGIEAFF.

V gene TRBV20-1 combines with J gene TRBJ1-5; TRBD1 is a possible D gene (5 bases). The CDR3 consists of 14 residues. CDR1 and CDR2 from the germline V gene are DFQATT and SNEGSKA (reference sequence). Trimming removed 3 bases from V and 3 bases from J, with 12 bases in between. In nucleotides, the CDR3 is TGCAGTGCTAGGGGGACGGCCTACAATCAGCCCCAGCATTTT. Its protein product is CSARGTAYNQPQHF.

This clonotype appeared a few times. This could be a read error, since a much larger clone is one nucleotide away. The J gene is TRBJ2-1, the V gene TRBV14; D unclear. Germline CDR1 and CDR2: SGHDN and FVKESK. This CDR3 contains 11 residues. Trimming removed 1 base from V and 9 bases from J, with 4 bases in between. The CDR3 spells CASSQAIEQFF. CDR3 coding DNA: TGTGCCAGCAGCCAAGCCATTGAGCAGTTCTTC. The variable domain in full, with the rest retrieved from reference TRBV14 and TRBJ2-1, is EAGVTQFPSHSVIEKGQTVTLRCDPISGHDNLYWYRRVMGKEIKFLLHFVKESKQDESGMPNNRFLAERTGGTYSTLKVQPAELEDSGVYFCASSQAIEQFFGPGTRLTVL.

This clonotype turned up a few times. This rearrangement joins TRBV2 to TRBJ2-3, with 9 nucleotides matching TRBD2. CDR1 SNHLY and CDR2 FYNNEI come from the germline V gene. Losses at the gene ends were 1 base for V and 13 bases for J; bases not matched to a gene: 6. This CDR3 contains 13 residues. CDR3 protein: CASSEGLAGAKYF. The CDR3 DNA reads TGTGCCAGCAGTGAAGGGTTAGCGGGAGCTAAGTATTTT.

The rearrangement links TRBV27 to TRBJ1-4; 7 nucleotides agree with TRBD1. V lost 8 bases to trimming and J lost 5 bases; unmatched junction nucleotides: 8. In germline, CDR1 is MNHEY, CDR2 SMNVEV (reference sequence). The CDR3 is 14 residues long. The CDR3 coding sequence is TGTGCCAGCTGGGCGGGACAGTCGAATGAAAAACTGTTTTTT. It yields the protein CASWAGQSNEKLFF.

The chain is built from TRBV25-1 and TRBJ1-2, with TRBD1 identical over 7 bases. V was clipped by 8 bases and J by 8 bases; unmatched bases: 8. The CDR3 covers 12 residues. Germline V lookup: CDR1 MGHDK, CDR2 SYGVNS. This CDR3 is CASYRQGRGYTF. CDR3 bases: TGTGCCAGCTACAGACAGGGTCGAGGCTACACCTTC.

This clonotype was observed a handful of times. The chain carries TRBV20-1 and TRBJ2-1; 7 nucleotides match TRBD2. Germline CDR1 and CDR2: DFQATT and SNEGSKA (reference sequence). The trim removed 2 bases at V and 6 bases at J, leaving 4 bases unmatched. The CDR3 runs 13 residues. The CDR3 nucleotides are TGCAGTGCTAGACCTCTAGCGGTCAATGAGCAGTTCTTC. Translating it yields CSARPLAVNEQFF.

This CDR3 reads CASRIGGSNQPQHF. The CDR3, as DNA: TGTGCCAGCAGGATTGGAGGTTCCAATCAGCCCCAGCATTTT. The chain uses TRBV6-1 and TRBJ1-5; D gene unclear. This CDR3 is 14 amino acids long. V lost 6 bases and J 3 bases, leaving 12 bases between the germline ends. Looked up from germline, CDR1 is MNHNS and CDR2 is SASEGT.

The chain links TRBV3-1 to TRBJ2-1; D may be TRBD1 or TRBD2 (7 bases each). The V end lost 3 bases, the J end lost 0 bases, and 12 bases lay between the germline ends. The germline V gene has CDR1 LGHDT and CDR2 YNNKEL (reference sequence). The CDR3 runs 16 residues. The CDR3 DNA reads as TGTGCCAGCAGCCACAGGGGGGGGAGCTCCTACAATGAGCAGTTCTTC. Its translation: CASSHRGGSSYNEQFF.